This T cell receptor beta chain was sequenced during a study of blood T cell repertoires in COVID-19. The CDR3 is 12 amino acids. The V gene lost 5 bases and the J gene lost 2 bases, with 7 bases spanning the gap. Per germline, CDR1 SGHTA and CDR2 FQGNSA. Profiled with immunoSEQ multiplex PCR; TCRdb holds only in-frame clones, not every one. The repertoire consists of tens of thousands of clones, with 75% to 85% occurring once and the leading ten covering approximately 30%. The sample comprised peripheral blood. V and J are TRBV7-2 and TRBJ2-7; D remains ambiguous. The sequence came from a human donor in a cohort sampled during active COVID-19. CDR3 protein: CASSTTTYEQYF. The CDR3, as DNA: TGTGCCAGCAGCACGACAACCTACGAGCAGTACTTC.